This T cell receptor (beta chain) derives from a study of T cell changes during pregnancy in multiple sclerosis. The CDR3 totals 12 residues. The protocol was immunoSEQ multiplex PCR, while the TCRdb copy is restricted to in-frame clones and leaves out a portion. The sample consists of about 43,000 clones, roughly 88% of them appearing once. The chain employs TRBV21-1 and TRBJ2-5. TRBV21-1 counts as a pseudogene. The sample consisted of PBMCs (not recorded whether the cells were cultured). The receptor comes from a female donor with multiple sclerosis, enrolled in a pregnancy study. The chain's CDR3 is CASSHPQETQYF. CDR3 coding DNA: TGTGCCAGCAGCCACCCCCAAGAGACCCAGTACTTC.